This is a list of T cell receptor beta chains from one sample in a study of blood T cells in healthy people across ages. TCRdb ran MiXCR on the 5' RACE reads and lists one entry per CDR3 protein. The table records roughly 1.5 million distinct CDR3 sequences, 35% to 45% of them present only once. The sample consisted of blood. All receptors come from a woman aged 18-29 years in good health. Each CDR3 is given with its conserved first and last residue. D genes are given only for firm matches. Only part of the rows carry a size: once, few, many, or a class if the clone is expanded.

>NA|TRBJ1-2|14|NA|TRBV12-3/TRBV12-4
CASSVNRESYGYTF
TGTGCCAGCAGTGTGAACAGGGAGAGCTATGGCTACACCTTC
>TRBD1|TRBJ2-3|12|NA|TRBV29-1
CSGQGTTDTQYF
TGCAGCGGACAGGGAACCACAGATACGCAGTATTTT
>TRBD1|TRBJ2-7|14|NA|TRBV6-2/TRBV6-3
CASSYQRGRTEQYF
TGTGCCAGCAGTTACCAGAGGGGGCGGACAGAGCAGTACTTC
>NA|TRBJ2-1|16|NA|TRBV4-1
CASSQVGGGLILEQFF
TGCGCCAGCAGCCAAGTAGGGGGGGGTCTGATTCTGGAGCAGTTCTTC
>NA|TRBJ2-1|12|NA|TRBV7-2
CASSWDYNEQFF
TGTGCCAGCAGCTGGGATTACAATGAGCAGTTCTTC
>NA|TRBJ2-3|14|NA|TRBV5-1
CASSLVASSDTQYF
TGCGCCAGCAGCTTGGTGGCTAGTAGCGATACGCAGTATTTT
>TRBD2|TRBJ2-7|15|NA|TRBV20-1
CSARGVAGGHNEQYF
TGCAGTGCTAGAGGGGTAGCGGGGGGCCACAATGAGCAGTACTTC
>NA|TRBJ1-1|14|NA|TRBV5-1
CASTTGRAGTEAFF
TGCGCCAGCACTACGGGCAGGGCGGGCACTGAAGCTTTCTTT
>NA|TRBJ2-1|14|NA|TRBV7-2
CASSLGLTYLEQFF
TGTGCCAGCAGCTTAGGGCTCACGTATCTTGAGCAGTTCTTC
>NA|TRBJ2-7|14|NA|TRBV5-1
CASSLEASYNEQYF
TGCGCCAGCAGCTTGGAAGCATCCTACAATGAGCAGTACTTC
>TRBD2|TRBJ2-1|15|few|TRBV6-5
CASSHLAGGGNEQFF
TGTGCCAGCAGCCACCTAGCGGGAGGGGGCAATGAGCAGTTCTTC
>NA|TRBJ1-2|13|NA|TRBV29-1
CSVGAGQSSGYTF
TGCAGCGTTGGGGCAGGACAATCCTCTGGCTACACCTTC
>TRBD2|TRBJ2-3|16|NA|TRBV4-1
CASSQVLSGSTDTQYF
TGCGCCAGCAGCCAAGTCTTAAGCGGGAGTACAGATACGCAGTATTTT
>NA|TRBJ1-3|12|NA|TRBV7-2
CASSLELGTIYF
TGTGCCAGCAGCTTAGAGCTTGGCACCATATATTTT
>NA|TRBJ2-1|14|NA|TRBV29-1
CSVEIVWGDNEQFF
TGCAGCGTTGAAATCGTTTGGGGGGACAATGAGCAGTTCTTC
>NA|TRBJ2-1|15|NA|TRBV2
CASSEEAVAYNEQFF
TGTGCCAGCAGTGAAGAGGCAGTCGCCTACAATGAGCAGTTCTTC
>TRBD1|TRBJ1-4|15|NA|TRBV12-3/TRBV12-4
CASSPGTAGNEKLFF
TGTGCCAGCAGTCCAGGGACAGCGGGAAATGAAAAACTGTTTTTT